Below are 5 T cell receptor beta chains sequenced from a single sample in a study of T cell changes during pregnancy in multiple sclerosis. Assay: immunoSEQ multiplex PCR; the TCRdb copy retains only in-frame clones and omits some. The data hold about 80,000 clones, with around 90% observed a single time. Sample: peripheral blood, taken before pregnancy. Receptors were obtained from a female donor with multiple sclerosis, enrolled in a pregnancy study.

This clone was found once. This chain joins TRBV6-4 and TRBJ2-3, with D tentatively TRBD1 (5 bases). This CDR3 is built from 13 residues. Germline CDR1 reads MRHNA; CDR2 reads SNTAGT. V lost 3 bases to trimming and J lost 4 bases, with 8 bases between them. The chain's CDR3 is CASSEGESDTQYF. The CDR3 DNA is TGTGCCAGCAGTGAAGGGGAATCAGATACGCAGTATTTT.

V is TRBV11-2 and J is TRBJ2-3, with TRBD2 identical over 11 bases. Germline V gene sequence: CDR1 SGHAT, CDR2 FQNNGV. The CDR3 covers 14 residues. The ends lost 6 bases at V and 8 bases at J; junction bases unmatched: 7. This CDR3 is CASRSTSGAGTQYF. The CDR3, as DNA: TGTGCCAGCAGGTCGACTAGCGGGGCAGGTACGCAGTATTTT.

The rearrangement joins TRBV5-4 to TRBJ2-5, with TRBD2 matching 11 bases. The J segment lost 3 bases and the V segment lost 3 bases, leaving 7 bases of the junction unmatched. Germline assignment: CDR1 SGHNT and CDR2 YYREEE (reference sequence). The CDR3 covers 16 residues. As DNA, the CDR3 is TGTGCCAGCAGCTCGAATAGCGGGGGGGCTGAAGAGACCCAGTACTTC. This encodes CASSSNSGGAEETQYF. Combining the CDR3 with reference TRBV5-4 and TRBJ2-5 gives the whole variable domain ETGVTQSPTHLIKTRGQQVTLRCSSQSGHNTVSWYQQALGQGPQFIFQYYREEENGRGNFPPRFSGLQFPNYSSELNVNALELDDSALYLCASSSNSGGAEETQYFGPGTRLLVL.

The rearrangement joins TRBV18 to TRBJ1-1, with 8 nucleotides matching TRBD1. V shed 2 bases and J 1 base; nucleotides not matched to a gene: 9. This CDR3 region has 17 residues. CDR1 and CDR2 (germline): KGHSH, LQKENI. CDR3 protein: CASSPLGTGGSNTEAFF. The DNA of the CDR3 is TGTGCCAGCTCACCATTGGGGACAGGAGGTTCGAACACTGAAGCTTTCTTT. The whole variable domain, filled in from reference TRBV18 and TRBJ1-1, reads NAGVMQNPRHLVRRRGQEARLRCSPMKGHSHVYWYRQLPEEGLKFMVYLQKENIIDESGMPKERFSAEFPKEGPSILRIQQVVRGDSAAYFCASSPLGTGGSNTEAFFGQGTRLTVV.

CDR3 DNA sequence: TGTGCCAGCAGCTTAGTCGGGACAGGTCCCCGCTTTAATGAAAAACTGTTTTTT. Encoded protein: CASSLVGTGPRFNEKLFF. V usage is TRBV7-9 and J usage is TRBJ1-4, with 8 bases matching TRBD1. Germline assignment: CDR1 SEHNR and CDR2 FQNEAQ (reference sequence). Unmatched junction bases numbered 11, after V lost 1 base and J lost 4 bases. CDR3 length: 18 amino acids.